What follows are 4 T cell receptor beta chains derived from one specimen sequenced in a study of identical twins. TCRdb fed the 5' RACE reads into MiXCR, producing one record per CDR3 protein. The data contain around 1.7 million distinct CDR3 sequences, roughly a third of them singletons. Sequencing was performed on cord blood. The origin of the receptors is a newborn girl in good health.

In this sample, this clonotype turned up a few times. J is TRBJ1-2 and V is TRBV20-1; a weak D match, TRBD1 (6 bases). Deletions cut 1 base from V and 4 bases from J, with 10 bases between. The germline gives CDR1 DFQATT, CDR2 SNEGSKA (reference sequence). This CDR3 has 13 residues. The CDR3 here is CSARAGVAYGYTF. CDR3 nucleotide sequence: TGCAGTGCTAGAGCAGGGGTTGCCTATGGCTACACCTTC.

This clonotype was seen just once. Sequence at one end of the junction differs from germline and may be a read error. The chain's CDR3 is CASSLFRQGENAEAFF. As DNA, the CDR3 is TGCGCCAGCAGCCTCTTTCGACAGGGAGAGAACGCTGAAGCTTTCTTT. The chain carries TRBV5-1 and TRBJ1-1; 7 bases match TRBD1. Germline V gene sequence: CDR1 SGHRS, CDR2 YFSETQ. CDR3 size: 16 residues.

J is TRBJ1-1 and V is TRBV10-3, with D unresolved. Per the germline V gene, CDR1 is ENHRY and CDR2 is SYGVKD. V was trimmed by 0 bases and J by 0 bases, leaving 8 bases between them. The CDR3 length is 15 residues. CDR3 in amino acids: CAISESQFMNTEAFF. CDR3 nucleotide sequence: TGTGCCATCAGTGAGTCGCAGTTCATGAACACTGAAGCTTTCTTT.

This clonotype was seen only a few times. The rearrangement links TRBV2 to TRBJ2-7; no reliable D call. The V end was cut by 6 bases, the J end by 5 bases, with 20 bases between. This CDR3 contains 15 residues. The germline gives CDR1 SNHLY, CDR2 FYNNEI. CDR3 protein: CASRRYVASLNEQYF. The CDR3 bases are TGTGCCAGCAGGAGGTACGTCGCCAGCCTGAACGAGCAGTACTTC.